A selection of T cell receptor beta chains follows, all from one sample in a study of cytomegalovirus exposure and HLA in healthy donors. Only in-frame clones appear in the TCRdb table, and some are missing; sequencing was by immunoSEQ multiplex PCR. The table records 200,000 to 250,000 clones, 82% of them present only once. Sequencing used PBMCs. These receptors all stem from a woman aged 40 to 50 in good health and CMV-seropositive. Both conserved end residues are part of each CDR3. A D gene is named only where the DNA matches it firmly. Part of the rows lack a size; the others show once, few, many or a class for expanded clones.

once,15,TRBV5-1,TRBD1,TRBJ1-1,CASRPDRGGYTEAFF,TGCGCCAGCAGGCCCGACAGGGGAGGGTACACTGAAGCTTTCTTT
.,16,TRBV13,TRBD2,TRBJ2-7,CASSLWGRAASYEQYF,TGTGCCAGCAGCTTGTGGGGGAGGGCCGCCTCCTACGAGCAGTACTTC
.,14,TRBV6-5,TRBD1,TRBJ2-7,CASRGGQGPYEQYF,TGTGCCAGCAGAGGGGGACAGGGCCCGTACGAGCAGTACTTC
.,15,TRBV19,.,TRBJ2-2,CASSIKGRTAGELFF,TGTGCCAGTAGTATCAAAGGGAGAACGGCCGGGGAGCTGTTTTTT
.,17,TRBV10-2,TRBD2,TRBJ2-3,CASSKRLAGVGTDTQYF,TGCGCCAGCAGTAAGCGGCTAGCGGGAGTAGGTACAGATACGCAGTATTTT
.,15,TRBV5-1,.,TRBJ2-3,CASSALGYSTDTQYF,TGCGCCAGCAGCGCCCTAGGCTATAGCACAGATACGCAGTATTTT
.,14,TRBV7-3,.,TRBJ2-5,CASSPRQNTETQYF,TGTGCCAGCAGCCCTCGACAGAACACAGAGACCCAGTACTTC
.,13,TRBV6-5,TRBD1,TRBJ1-2,CASSYTRQGFSTF,TGTGCCAGCAGTTACACAAGACAGGGCTTCAGCACCTTC
.,15,TRBV15,.,TRBJ2-7,CATSSLSGSRREQYF,TGTGCCACCAGCAGCCTTAGCGGTTCACGGCGGGAGCAGTACTTC
.,15,TRBV7-9,TRBD2,TRBJ2-2,CASRGEGPNTGELFF,TGTGCCAGCAGGGGGGAGGGCCCGAACACCGGGGAGCTGTTTTTT
few,16,TRBV7-9,TRBD2,TRBJ2-5,CASSLVPGLAGGTQYF,TGTGCCAGCAGCTTAGTCCCGGGACTAGCGGGGGGGACCCAGTACTTC
.,15,TRBV11-3,.,TRBJ2-1,CASSLDGQGHGEQFF,TGTGCCAGCAGCTTAGATGGCCAGGGCCACGGTGAGCAGTTCTTC
.,16,TRBV13,.,TRBJ2-1,CASSQHGGESYNEQFF,TGTGCCAGCAGCCAGCACGGAGGGGAGTCCTACAATGAGCAGTTCTTC
.,17,TRBV9,.,TRBJ2-1,CASSPKRTPRGADEQFF,TGTGCCAGCAGCCCCAAGCGGACTCCCCGGGGTGCGGATGAGCAGTTCTTC
once,15,TRBV6-1,TRBD2,TRBJ2-1,CASSEGSSGRTEQFF,TGTGCCAGCAGTGAAGGGTCTAGCGGGAGGACCGAGCAGTTCTTC
once,16,TRBV6-6,TRBD2,TRBJ2-1,CASSSGGRDPYNEQFF,TGTGCCAGCAGTTCCGGGGGGAGGGATCCCTACAATGAGCAGTTCTTC
.,15,TRBV5-1,TRBD1,TRBJ2-3,CASSTGQGGRNTQYF,TGCGCCAGCAGTACGGGACAGGGGGGACGGAATACGCAGTATTTT
once,14,TRBV6-6,.,TRBJ2-7,CASSSAGLGFEQYF,TGTGCCAGCAGTTCGGCGGGATTGGGTTTCGAGCAGTACTTC
.,15,TRBV4-3,.,TRBJ1-1,CASSQEEWQGTEAFF,TGCGCCAGCAGCCAAGAAGAATGGCAGGGCACTGAAGCTTTCTTT
.,15,TRBV7-9,.,TRBJ1-2,CASSLAKRTQGGYTF,TGTGCCAGCAGCTTAGCGAAACGGACCCAGGGGGGCTACACCTTC
.,16,TRBV6-5,.,TRBJ2-7,CASSYSSHGFSYEQYF,TGTGCCAGCAGTTACTCTTCTCACGGGTTCTCCTACGAGCAGTACTTC
.,16,TRBV7-9,.,TRBJ1-1,CSSSVPQGHMNTEAFF,TGTTCCAGCAGCGTGCCCCAGGGGCACATGAACACTGAAGCTTTCTTT
few,15,TRBV6-5,.,TRBJ2-7,CASFRPSQGTYEQYF,TGTGCCAGCTTTCGGCCCTCCCAGGGTACCTACGAGCAGTACTTC
.,16,TRBV5-1,TRBD2,TRBJ2-1,CASSPRLAGGGNEQFF,TGCGCCAGCAGCCCTCGACTAGCGGGAGGCGGCAATGAGCAGTTCTTC
.,15,TRBV7-2,.,TRBJ1-4,CASSSGQSLNEKLFF,TGTGCCAGCAGCTCCGGACAGTCACTTAATGAAAAACTGTTTTTT
.,14,TRBV12-5,.,TRBJ2-7,CASGTSLLWYEQYF,TGTGCTAGTGGTACTAGCTTGCTGTGGTACGAGCAGTACTTC
.,16,TRBV4-2,TRBD1,TRBJ2-7,CASSQDLRTGGAEQYF,TGTGCCAGCAGCCAAGATCTTAGGACAGGGGGCGCGGAGCAGTACTTC
once,16,TRBV10-3,TRBD1,TRBJ1-2,CAISAGAGGAIYGYTF,TGTGCCATCAGTGCTGGGGCAGGGGGCGCCATTTATGGCTACACCTTC
.,15,TRBV10-2,TRBD2,TRBJ2-1,CASSDGTIGDNEQFF,TGCGCCAGCAGTGACGGGACTATTGGAGACAATGAGCAGTTCTTC
.,15,TRBV7-3,TRBD1,TRBJ2-1,CASSVDRAKYNEQFF,TGTGCCAGCAGCGTTGACAGGGCCAAGTACAATGAGCAGTTCTTC
once,18,TRBV25-1,.,TRBJ2-7,CASSKGQRASWSAYEQYF,TGTGCCAGCAGTAAGGGACAGCGGGCAAGTTGGAGCGCCTACGAGCAGTACTTC
.,14,TRBV7-9,TRBD1,TRBJ2-7,CASSPVDRADEQYF,TGTGCCAGCAGCCCAGTTGACAGGGCCGACGAGCAGTACTTC
.,16,TRBV9,TRBD1,TRBJ2-2,CASSFRQGANTGELFF,TGTGCCAGCAGCTTCCGACAGGGCGCGAACACCGGGGAGCTGTTTTTT
few,13,TRBV10-3,.,TRBJ2-7,CAIRAGSSYEQYF,TGTGCCATCAGAGCAGGTTCTTCCTACGAGCAGTACTTC
once,11,TRBV19,.,TRBJ2-3,CASITGGTQYF,TGTGCCAGTATAACCGGGGGTACGCAGTATTTT
few,13,TRBV2,.,TRBJ2-7,CASMTEPTGEQYF,TGTGCCAGCATGACAGAACCTACCGGCGAGCAGTACTTC
.,17,TRBV4-1,TRBD1,TRBJ2-5,CASSQGPGQGYQETQYF,TGCGCCAGCAGCCAGGGACCGGGACAGGGTTACCAAGAGACCCAGTACTTC
few,16,TRBV7-2,TRBD1,TRBJ1-1,CASSRASGQKNTEAFF,TGTGCCAGCAGCCGAGCTTCGGGACAGAAGAACACTGAAGCTTTCTTT
.,14,TRBV7-9,TRBD2,TRBJ2-7,CASSFREGPYEQYF,TGTGCCAGCAGCTTCAGGGAGGGACCCTACGAGCAGTACTTC
.,15,TRBV19,.,TRBJ1-4,CASSVTGEGNEKLFF,TGTGCCAGTAGTGTAACGGGGGAGGGAAATGAAAAACTGTTTTTT